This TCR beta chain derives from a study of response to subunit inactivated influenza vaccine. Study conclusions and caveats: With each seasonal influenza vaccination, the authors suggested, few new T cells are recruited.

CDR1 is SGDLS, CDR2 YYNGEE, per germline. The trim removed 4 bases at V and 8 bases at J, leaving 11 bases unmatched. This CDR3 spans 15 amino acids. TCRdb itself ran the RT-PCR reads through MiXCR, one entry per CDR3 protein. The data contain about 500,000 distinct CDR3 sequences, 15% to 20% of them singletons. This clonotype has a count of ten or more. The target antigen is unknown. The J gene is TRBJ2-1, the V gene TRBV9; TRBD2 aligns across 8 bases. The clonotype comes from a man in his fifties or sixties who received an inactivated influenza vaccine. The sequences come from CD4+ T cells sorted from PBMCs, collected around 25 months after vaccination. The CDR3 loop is CASSTGGGRAYEQFF. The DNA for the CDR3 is TGTGCCAGCAGCACAGGCGGGGGGCGGGCTTATGAGCAGTTCTTC.